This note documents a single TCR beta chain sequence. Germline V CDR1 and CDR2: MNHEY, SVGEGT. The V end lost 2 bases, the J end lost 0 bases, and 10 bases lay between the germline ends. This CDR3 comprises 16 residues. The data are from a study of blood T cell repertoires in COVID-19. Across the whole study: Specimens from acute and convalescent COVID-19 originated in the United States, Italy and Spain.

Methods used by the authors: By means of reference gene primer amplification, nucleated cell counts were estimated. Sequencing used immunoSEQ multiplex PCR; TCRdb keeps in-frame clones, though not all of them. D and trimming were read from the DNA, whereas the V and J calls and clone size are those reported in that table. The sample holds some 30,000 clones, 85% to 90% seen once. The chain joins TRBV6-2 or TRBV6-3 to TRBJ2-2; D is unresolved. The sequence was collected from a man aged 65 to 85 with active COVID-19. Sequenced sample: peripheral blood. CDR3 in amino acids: CASSYPPGSNTGELFF. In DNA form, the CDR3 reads TGTGCCAGCAGTTACCCCCCGGGTTCGAACACCGGGGAGCTGTTTTTT.